This TCR beta chain was obtained from a study of cytomegalovirus exposure and HLA in healthy donors. Assay: immunoSEQ multiplex PCR; the TCRdb copy retains only in-frame clones and omits some. The repertoire has roughly 52,000 clones, 80% to 95% of them found once; the top ten carry over 3%. Turning to this clone: The target antigen is unknown.

CDR1 and CDR2 (germline): SGDLS, YYNGEE. Trimming removed 0 bases from V and 1 base from J; junction bases left unmatched: 6. The CDR3 is 16 residues long. Study-wide points: Most TCR sequences showed up rarely, but some public TCRs showed up in many donors. With high specificity and sensitivity, the classifier reportedly diagnosed cytomegalovirus status. First-cohort TCR clusters were later found to tend to co-occur in the 130 or so validation repertoires.

V usage is TRBV9 and J usage is TRBJ1-1; the match to TRBD1 covers 7 bases. The origin of this receptor is a man between 18 and 29 years old in good health and CMV-seronegative. Source material: PBMCs. For the CDR3, the DNA is TGTGCCAGCAGCGTAGGCCTCGGGACAGAGAACACTGAAGCTTTCTTT. It is translated as CASSVGLGTENTEAFF.